This T cell receptor beta chain came from a study of identical twins. This clonotype appeared a few times. MiXCR, run by TCRdb on the 5' RACE reads, gives a single entry per CDR3 protein. The sample consists of roughly 1.6 million distinct CDR3 sequences, less than 35% of them appearing once. Looked up from germline, CDR1 is SGHTA and CDR2 is FQGNSA. The CDR3 totals 15 residues. V lost 2 bases, J lost 2 bases, and 13 bases lay in between. The chain has TRBV7-2 and TRBJ2-7; D not certain. The source is a newborn girl in good health. Sequencing was done on a sample of cord blood. The CDR3 DNA reads as TGTGCCAGCAGCTTAACGAGGACCACCCCCTACGAGCAGTACTTC. The encoded protein is CASSLTRTTPYEQYF.